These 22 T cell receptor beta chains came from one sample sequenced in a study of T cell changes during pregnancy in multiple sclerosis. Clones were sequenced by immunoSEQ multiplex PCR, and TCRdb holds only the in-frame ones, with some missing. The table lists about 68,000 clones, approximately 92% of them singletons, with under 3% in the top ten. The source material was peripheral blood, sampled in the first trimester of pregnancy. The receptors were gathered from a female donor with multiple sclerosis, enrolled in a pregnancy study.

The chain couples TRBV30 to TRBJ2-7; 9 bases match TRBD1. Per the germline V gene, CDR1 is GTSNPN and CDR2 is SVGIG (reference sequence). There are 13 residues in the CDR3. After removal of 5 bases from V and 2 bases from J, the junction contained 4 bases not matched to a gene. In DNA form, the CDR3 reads TGTGCCTGGGACAGGGGGAGACCCTACGAGCAGTACTTC. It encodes CAWDRGRPYEQYF.

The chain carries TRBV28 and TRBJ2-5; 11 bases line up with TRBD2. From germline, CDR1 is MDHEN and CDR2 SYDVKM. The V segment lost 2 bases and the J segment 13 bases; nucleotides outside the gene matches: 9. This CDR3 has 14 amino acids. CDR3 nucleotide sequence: TGTGCCAGCAGTTTACGACTAGCGGGAATTGGTCGGTACTTC. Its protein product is CASSLRLAGIGRYF.

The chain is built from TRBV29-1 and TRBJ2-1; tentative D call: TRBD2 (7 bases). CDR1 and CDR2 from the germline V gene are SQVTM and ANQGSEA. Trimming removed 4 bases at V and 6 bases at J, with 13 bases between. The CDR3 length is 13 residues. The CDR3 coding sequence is TGCAGCGTTGCGGGGGGCAACTTCAATGAGCAGTTCTTC. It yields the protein CSVAGGNFNEQFF.

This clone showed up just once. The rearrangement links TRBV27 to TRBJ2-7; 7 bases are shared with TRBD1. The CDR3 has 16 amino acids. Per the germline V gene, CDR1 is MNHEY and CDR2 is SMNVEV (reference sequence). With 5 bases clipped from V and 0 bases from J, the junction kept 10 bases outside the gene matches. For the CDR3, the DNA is TGTGCCAGCAGTCCGTCCGGGACAGCGAGCTCCTACGAGCAGTACTTC. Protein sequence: CASSPSGTASSYEQYF.

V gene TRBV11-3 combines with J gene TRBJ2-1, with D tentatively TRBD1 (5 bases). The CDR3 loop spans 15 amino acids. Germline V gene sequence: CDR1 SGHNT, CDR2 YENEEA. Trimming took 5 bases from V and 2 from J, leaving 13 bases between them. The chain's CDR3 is CASSPTVTTYNEQFF. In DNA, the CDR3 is TGTGCCAGCAGCCCGACAGTGACAACCTACAATGAGCAGTTCTTC.

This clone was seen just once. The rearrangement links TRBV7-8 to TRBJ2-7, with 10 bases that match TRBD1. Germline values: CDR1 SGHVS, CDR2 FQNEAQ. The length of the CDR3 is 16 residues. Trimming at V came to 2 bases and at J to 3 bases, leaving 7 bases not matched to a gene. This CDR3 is CASSLLRGQGFYEQYF. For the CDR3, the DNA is TGTGCCAGCAGCTTACTCCGGGGACAGGGGTTCTACGAGCAGTACTTC.

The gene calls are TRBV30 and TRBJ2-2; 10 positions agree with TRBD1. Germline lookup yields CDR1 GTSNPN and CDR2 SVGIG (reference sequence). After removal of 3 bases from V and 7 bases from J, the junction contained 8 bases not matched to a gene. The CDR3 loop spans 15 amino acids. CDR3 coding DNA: TGTGCCTGGAGGGCTAGGGACAGGGGACGCGGGGAGCTGTTTTTT. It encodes CAWRARDRGRGELFF.

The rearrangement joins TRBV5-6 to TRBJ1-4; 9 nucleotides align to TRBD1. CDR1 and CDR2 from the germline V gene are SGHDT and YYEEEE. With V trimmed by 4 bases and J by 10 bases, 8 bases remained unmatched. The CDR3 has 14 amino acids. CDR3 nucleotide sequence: TGTGCCAGCAGCCCGGGACAGGGAAGAGGAAAACTGTTTTTT. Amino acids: CASSPGQGRGKLFF.

The CDR3 sequence: CASGSRDRRENTEAFF. CDR3 sequence (DNA): TGTGCCAGCGGCAGTCGGGACAGGAGAGAGAACACTGAAGCTTTCTTT. The V and J genes are TRBV7-3 and TRBJ1-1, with 8 bases lining up with TRBD1. With V trimmed by 8 bases and J by 1 base, 12 bases remained unmatched. The CDR3 extends over 16 amino acids. Germline loops: CDR1 SGHTA, CDR2 FQGTGA.

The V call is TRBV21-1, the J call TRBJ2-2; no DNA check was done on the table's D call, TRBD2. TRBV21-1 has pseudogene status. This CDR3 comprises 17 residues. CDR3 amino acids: CASSKYARTGFDGELFF. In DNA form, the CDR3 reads TGTGCCAGCAGCAAATACGCCAGAACGGGATTTGACGGGGAGCTGTTTTTT.

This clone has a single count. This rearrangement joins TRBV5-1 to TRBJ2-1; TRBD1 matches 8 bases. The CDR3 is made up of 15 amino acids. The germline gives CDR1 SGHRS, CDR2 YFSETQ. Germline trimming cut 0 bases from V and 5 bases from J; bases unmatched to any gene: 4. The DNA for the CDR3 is TGCGCCAGCAGCTTGGGACAGGGGCGAAACAATGAGCAGTTCTTC. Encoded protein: CASSLGQGRNNEQFF.

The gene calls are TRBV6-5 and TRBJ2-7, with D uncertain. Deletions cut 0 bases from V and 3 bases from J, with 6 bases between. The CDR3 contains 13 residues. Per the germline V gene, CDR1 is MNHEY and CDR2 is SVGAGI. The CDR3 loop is CASSYSPSYEQYF. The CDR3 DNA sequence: TGTGCCAGCAGTTACTCGCCCAGCTACGAGCAGTACTTC.

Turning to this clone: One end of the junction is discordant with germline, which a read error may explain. This CDR3 reads CASTLTSGTGSGYTF. CDR3 DNA sequence: TGTGCCAGCACTTTAACCTCCGGGACAGGGAGCGGCTACACCTTC. V gene TRBV28 combines with J gene TRBJ1-2, with 9 bases identical to TRBD1. The CDR3 consists of 15 residues. The germline gives CDR1 MDHEN, CDR2 SYDVKM.

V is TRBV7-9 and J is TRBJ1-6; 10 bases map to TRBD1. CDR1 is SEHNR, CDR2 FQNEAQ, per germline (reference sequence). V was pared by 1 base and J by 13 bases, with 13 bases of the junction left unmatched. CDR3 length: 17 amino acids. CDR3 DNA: TGTGCCAGCAGCTTAGAATTCGGGGACAGGGGTGACCCGCCCCTCCACTTT. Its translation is CASSLEFGDRGDPPLHF.

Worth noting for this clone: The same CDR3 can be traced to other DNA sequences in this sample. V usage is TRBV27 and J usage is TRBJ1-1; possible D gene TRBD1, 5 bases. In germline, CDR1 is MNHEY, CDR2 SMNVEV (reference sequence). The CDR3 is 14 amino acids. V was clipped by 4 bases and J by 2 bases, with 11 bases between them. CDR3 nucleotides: TGTGCCAGCAGTTCCCGACAGCTTAACACTGAAGCTTTCTTT. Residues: CASSSRQLNTEAFF.

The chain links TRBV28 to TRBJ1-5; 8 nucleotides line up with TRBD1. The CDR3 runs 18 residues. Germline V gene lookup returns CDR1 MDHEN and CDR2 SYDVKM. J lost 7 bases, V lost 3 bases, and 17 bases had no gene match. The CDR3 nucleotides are TGTGCCAGCAGTTTGACAGGACAGGGTTGGGGCCTAGGGCAGCCCCAGCATTTT. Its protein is CASSLTGQGWGLGQPQHF.

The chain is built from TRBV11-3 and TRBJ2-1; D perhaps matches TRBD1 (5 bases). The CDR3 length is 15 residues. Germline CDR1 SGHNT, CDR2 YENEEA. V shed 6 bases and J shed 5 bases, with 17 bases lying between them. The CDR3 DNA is TGTGCCAGCAGTCCTCGGTGGGGCACAAACAATGAGCAGTTCTTC. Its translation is CASSPRWGTNNEQFF.

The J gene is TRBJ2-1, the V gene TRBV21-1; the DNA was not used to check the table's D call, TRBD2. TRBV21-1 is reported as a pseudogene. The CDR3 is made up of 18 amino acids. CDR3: CASSKVKGTRFHYNEQFF. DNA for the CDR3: TGTGCCAGCAGCAAAGTTAAAGGGACTAGGTTCCATTACAATGAGCAGTTCTTC.

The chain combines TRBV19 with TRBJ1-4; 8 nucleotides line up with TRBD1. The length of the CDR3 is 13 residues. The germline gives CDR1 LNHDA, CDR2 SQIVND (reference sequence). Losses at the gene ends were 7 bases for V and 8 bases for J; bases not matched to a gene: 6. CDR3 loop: CASTRTGIEKLFF. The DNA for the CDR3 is TGTGCCAGTACCCGGACAGGGATCGAAAAACTGTTTTTT. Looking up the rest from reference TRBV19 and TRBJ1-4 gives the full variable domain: DGGITQSPKYLFRKEGQNVTLSCEQNLNHDAMYWYRQDPGQGLRLIYYSQIVNDFQKGDIAEGYSVSREKKESFPLTVTSAQKNPTAFYLCASTRTGIEKLFFGSGTQLSVL.

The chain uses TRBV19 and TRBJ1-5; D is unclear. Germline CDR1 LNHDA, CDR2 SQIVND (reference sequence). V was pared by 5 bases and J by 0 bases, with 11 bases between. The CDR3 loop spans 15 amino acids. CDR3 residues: CASSGPGDSNQPQHF. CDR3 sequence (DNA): TGTGCCAGTAGTGGACCCGGGGATAGCAATCAGCCCCAGCATTTT. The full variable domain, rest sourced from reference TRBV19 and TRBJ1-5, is DGGITQSPKYLFRKEGQNVTLSCEQNLNHDAMYWYRQDPGQGLRLIYYSQIVNDFQKGDIAEGYSVSREKKESFPLTVTSAQKNPTAFYLCASSGPGDSNQPQHFGDGTRLSIL.

CDR3 in amino acids: CASSLDGRTSNEQFF. DNA of the CDR3: TGCGCCAGCAGCTTGGACGGGAGGACCAGCAATGAGCAGTTCTTC. V and J are TRBV5-1 and TRBJ2-1; 7 bases fit TRBD2. The CDR3 covers 15 residues. Per germline, CDR1 SGHRS and CDR2 YFSETQ. Trimming cost V 0 bases and J 6 bases; bases outside gene matches: 6.

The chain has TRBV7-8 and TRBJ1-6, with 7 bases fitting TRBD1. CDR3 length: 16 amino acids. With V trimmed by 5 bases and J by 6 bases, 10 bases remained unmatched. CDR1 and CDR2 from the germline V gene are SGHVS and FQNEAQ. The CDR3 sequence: CASSLLRGPSNSPLHF. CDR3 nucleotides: TGTGCCAGCAGCCTACTAAGGGGGCCTTCTAATTCACCCCTCCACTTT. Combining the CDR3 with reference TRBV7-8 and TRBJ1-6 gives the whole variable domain GAGVSQSPRYKVAKRGQDVALRCDPISGHVSLFWYQQALGQGPEFLTYFQNEAQLDKSGLPSDRFFAERPEGSVSTLKIQRTQQEDSAVYLCASSLLRGPSNSPLHFGNGTRLTVT.